This is a list of T cell receptor beta chains from one sample in a study of shared clonotypes between healthy human individuals. This table comes from immunoSEQ multiplex PCR, and its TCRdb copy is limited to in-frame clones, with some not included. In the table there are millions of clones, 85% to 95% of which are singletons. The sequencing input was naive CD4+ T cells sorted from blood. The source is a man between 18 and 35 years old in good health. Both conserved end residues are part of each CDR3. The D gene is left open where the match is weak. For some rows the clone size is stated as once, few or many, or as a class when expanded; others skip it.

j_call: TRBJ1-1; d_call: TRBD1; v_call: TRBV4-1; clone_size: NA; cdr3_aa: CASSQDLTGGWKTEAFF; cdr3_nt: TGCGCCAGCAGCCAAGATCTGACAGGGGGCTGGAAGACTGAAGCTTTCTTT
j_call: TRBJ1-6; d_call: TRBD1; v_call: TRBV11-1; clone_size: NA; cdr3_aa: CASSSRQGNNSPLHF; cdr3_nt: TGTGCCAGCAGCTCGCGACAGGGAAATAATTCACCCCTCCACTTT
j_call: TRBJ2-5; d_call: TRBD1; v_call: TRBV7-7; clone_size: once; cdr3_aa: CASSPGTGAETQYF; cdr3_nt: TGTGCTAGCAGCCCCGGGACAGGGGCCGAGACCCAGTACTTC
j_call: TRBJ2-7; d_call: NA; v_call: TRBV7-9; clone_size: NA; cdr3_aa: CASSLDGGDRKYF; cdr3_nt: TGTGCCAGCAGCTTAGATGGGGGGGACAGGAAGTACTTC
j_call: TRBJ2-7; d_call: NA; v_call: TRBV10-2; clone_size: NA; cdr3_aa: CASSHLDEQYF; cdr3_nt: TGTGCCAGCAGCCACCTAGACGAGCAGTACTTC
j_call: TRBJ2-6; d_call: NA; v_call: TRBV5-6; clone_size: NA; cdr3_aa: CASSLVPLISGANVLTF; cdr3_nt: TGTGCCAGCAGCTTGGTCCCACTGATCTCTGGGGCCAACGTCCTGACTTTC
j_call: TRBJ2-2; d_call: TRBD1; v_call: TRBV2; clone_size: NA; cdr3_aa: CASTGQDSVGELFF; cdr3_nt: TGTGCCAGCACGGGACAGGACAGTGTAGGGGAGCTGTTTTTT
j_call: TRBJ2-7; d_call: TRBD1; v_call: TRBV28; clone_size: once; cdr3_aa: CASTTPGQQSYEQYF; cdr3_nt: TGTGCCAGCACAACCCCGGGACAGCAGTCCTACGAGCAGTACTTC
j_call: TRBJ2-2; d_call: NA; v_call: TRBV6-1; clone_size: NA; cdr3_aa: CASATGELFF; cdr3_nt: TGTGCCAGCGCGACCGGGGAGCTGTTTTTT
j_call: TRBJ2-1; d_call: NA; v_call: TRBV20-1; clone_size: NA; cdr3_aa: CSAIDDNEQFF; cdr3_nt: TGCAGTGCGATAGATGACAATGAGCAGTTCTTC
j_call: TRBJ2-7; d_call: NA; v_call: TRBV5-1; clone_size: NA; cdr3_aa: CASSLGVVRYF; cdr3_nt: TGCGCCAGCAGCTTGGGGGTAGTACGGTACTTC
j_call: TRBJ2-7; d_call: TRBD1; v_call: TRBV11-2; clone_size: NA; cdr3_aa: CASSWDRVGEQYF; cdr3_nt: TGTGCCAGCAGCTGGGACAGGGTGGGCGAGCAGTACTTC